Ten or more counts support the clone carrying this T cell receptor beta chain. Its antigen is as yet unknown. These data originate in a study of T-cell reconstitution after alpha-beta-depleted transplantation in children. Study observations and caveats: By one year post-transplant, T-cell counts and diversity largely arose from T cells that were newly produced.

The CDR3 is 18 residues long. Germline V gene data show CDR1 as SGHAT and CDR2 as FQNNGV. The V gene end was trimmed by 5 bases and the J gene end by 6 bases; junction bases not matched to a gene: 16. For TCRbeta, the library was prepared with unique molecular identifiers. TCRdb itself ran the PCR reads through MiXCR, one entry per CDR3 protein. The data show under 70,000 distinct CDR3 sequences, approximately 10% seen once. This clonotype was obtained from a boy younger than 18 with acute myeloid leukemia, due to receive a stem cell transplant. The rearrangement uses TRBV11-2 and TRBJ2-2; 9 nucleotides align to TRBD1. The material was PBMCs, obtained before TCRalphabeta/CD19-depleted stem cell transplant. The CDR3 DNA is TGTGCCAGCAGCAAAGCCCGACAGGGGGAGTGGGCTCCCGGGGAGCTGTTTTTT. This sequence encodes CASSKARQGEWAPGELFF.